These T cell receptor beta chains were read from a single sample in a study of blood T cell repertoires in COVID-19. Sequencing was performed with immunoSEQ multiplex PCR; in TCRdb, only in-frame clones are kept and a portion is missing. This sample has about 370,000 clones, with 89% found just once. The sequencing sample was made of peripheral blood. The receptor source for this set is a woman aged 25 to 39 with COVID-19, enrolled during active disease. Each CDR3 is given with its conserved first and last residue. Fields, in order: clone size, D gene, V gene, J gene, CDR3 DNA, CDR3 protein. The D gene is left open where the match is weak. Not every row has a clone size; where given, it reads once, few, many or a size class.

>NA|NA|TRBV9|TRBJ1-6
TGTGCCAGCAGCGTAAGGGGAGGGTCACCCCTCCACTTT
CASSVRGGSPLHF
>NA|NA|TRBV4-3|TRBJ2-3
TGCGCCAGCAGCCAAGATTGGGAGGCAGATACGCAGTATTTT
CASSQDWEADTQYF
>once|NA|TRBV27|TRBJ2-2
TGTGCCAGCAGTCCCGATCCGGGGAACACCGGGGAGCTGTTTTTT
CASSPDPGNTGELFF
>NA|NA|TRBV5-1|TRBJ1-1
TGCGCCAGCAGCCTCCGGGGAGAAACTGAAGCTTTCTTT
CASSLRGETEAFF
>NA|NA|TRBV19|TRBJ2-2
TGTGCCACACCTCCCCGGGGCACCGGGGAGCTGTTTTTT
CATPPRGTGELFF
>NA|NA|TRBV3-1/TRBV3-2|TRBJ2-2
TGTGCCAGCAGCCAAGAGGCGTTTCAGGGGAACACCGGGGAGCTGTTTTTT
CASSQEAFQGNTGELFF
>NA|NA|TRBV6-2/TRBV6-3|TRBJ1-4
TGTGCCAGCAGCGTGACACGCGCAACTAATGAAAAACTGTTTTTT
CASSVTRATNEKLFF
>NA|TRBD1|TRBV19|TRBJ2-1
TGTGCCAGTAGTATGGTCCGCCCGGACAGGGGGCGGCCGGGCGGTGGGCAGTTCTTC
CASSMVRPDRGRPGGGQFF
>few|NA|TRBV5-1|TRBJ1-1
TGCGCCAGCAGCTTAACAGCCAACACTGAAGCTTTCTTT
CASSLTANTEAFF
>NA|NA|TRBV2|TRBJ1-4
TGTGCCAGCAGTGATATTGAAAAACTGTTTTTT
CASSDIEKLFF
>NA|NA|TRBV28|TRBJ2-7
TGTGCCAGCAGTTTATGGCACACAGGGTACGGCTACGAGCAGTACTTC
CASSLWHTGYGYEQYF
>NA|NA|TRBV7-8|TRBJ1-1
TGTGCCAGCAGCTCCGGAGCAGTAGCTGAAGCTTTCTTT
CASSSGAVAEAFF